These 20 T cell receptor beta chains were sequenced from one sample in a study of shared clonotypes between healthy human individuals. Libraries were prepared by immunoSEQ multiplex PCR; TCRdb keeps only in-frame clonotypes and omits some of them. The table shows roughly 1,100,000 clones, with roughly 80% occurring only once. Material for sequencing was memory CD4+ T cells sorted from blood. Subset here: CD45RA-negative fraction. The origin of the receptors is a man younger than 35 in good health.

The chain couples TRBV19 to TRBJ2-7; TRBD1 aligns across 9 bases. V dropped 7 bases and J dropped 2; count of bases not matched to a gene: 9. Per germline, CDR1 LNHDA and CDR2 SQIVND (reference sequence). The CDR3 sequence is 15 residues long. As DNA, the CDR3 is TGTGCCAGTAAGAAGTCCGGGACAGGGACCTACGAGCAGTACTTC. Translated: CASKKSGTGTYEQYF.

The chain carries TRBV10-2 and TRBJ1-6, with D perhaps TRBD1 (5 bases). Trimming removed 3 bases at V and 8 bases at J, with 11 bases between. This CDR3 comprises 14 residues. Germline CDR1 reads WSHSY; CDR2 reads SAAADI. CDR3 DNA: TGCGCCAGCAGTGACTGGGCGGGGGATTCACCCCTCCACTTT. This translates into CASSDWAGDSPLHF.

This clone was counted many times. The CDR3 sequence: CASSTTSNQPQHF. The CDR3 nucleotides read TGTGCCAGCAGTACTACTAGCAATCAGCCCCAGCATTTT. V is TRBV28 and J is TRBJ1-5; D remains unclear. V was cut by 5 bases and J by 0 bases, with 5 bases left in between. Per the germline V gene, CDR1 is MDHEN and CDR2 is SYDVKM. The CDR3 extends over 13 amino acids.

This chain links TRBV28 with TRBJ2-2; D assignment may be TRBD1 or TRBD2 (6 bases each). The CDR3 consists of 13 residues. Germline V CDR1 and CDR2: MDHEN, SYDVKM. Deletions cut 3 bases from V and 6 bases from J, with 8 bases between. CDR3 sequence reads: CASSFRGAGELFF. CDR3 nucleotides: TGTGCCAGCAGTTTTAGGGGGGCCGGGGAGCTGTTTTTT.

The V and J genes are TRBV9 and TRBJ2-2; possible D gene TRBD2, 5 bases. V was clipped by 6 bases and J by 1 base, with 7 bases between them. The CDR3 has 13 residues. Germline CDR1 reads SGDLS; CDR2 reads YYNGEE. The CDR3 sequence is CASTRGNTGELFF. Written as DNA, the CDR3 is TGTGCCAGCACCCGGGGGAACACCGGGGAGCTGTTTTTT. Using reference TRBV9 and TRBJ2-2 for the parts outside the CDR3, the full variable domain is DSGVTQTPKHLITATGQRVTLRCSPRSGDLSVYWYQQSLDQGLQFLIQYYNGEERAKGNILERFSAQQFPDLHSELNLSSLELGDSALYFCASTRGNTGELFFGEGSRLTVL.

CDR3 DNA: TGTGCCAGCAGCGTGGCCACCGGGACAAGCTACGAGCAGTACTTC. It specifies CASSVATGTSYEQYF. The chain employs TRBV9 and TRBJ2-7; D might be TRBD1 (6 bases). V was clipped by 2 bases and J by 3 bases, with 15 bases between them. The germline V gene encodes CDR1 SGDLS and CDR2 YYNGEE. The CDR3 contains 15 residues.

The chain joins TRBV10-3 to TRBJ2-7; the match to TRBD2 covers 11 bases. The CDR3 contains 15 residues. The V gene end was trimmed by 4 bases and the J gene end by 2 bases; junction bases not matched to a gene: 4. The V gene's germline CDR1 is ENHRY and CDR2 SYGVKD. CDR3 coding DNA: TGTGCCATCAGTGCCGGGACTAGCGGAACCTACGAGCAGTACTTC. It specifies CAISAGTSGTYEQYF.

The sample holds a few counts of this clone. A much larger clone lies one base from this, so it may be a read error. The gene calls are TRBV5-4 and TRBJ2-3; TRBD1 is a possible D gene (6 bases). V was clipped by 4 bases and J by 5 bases, with 8 bases between them. The germline CDR1 and CDR2 sequences are SGHNT and YYREEE (reference sequence). This CDR3 spans 12 amino acids. The CDR3 DNA sequence: TGTGCCAGCAGCCTACAGGGAGATACGCAGTATTTT. Translation: CASSLQGDTQYF. Based on the CDR3 plus reference TRBV5-4 and TRBJ2-3, the full variable domain is ETGVTQSPTHLIKTRGQQVTLRCSSQSGHNTVSWYQQALGQGPQFIFQYYREEENGRGNFPPRFSGLQFPNYSSELNVNALELDDSALYLCASSLQGDTQYFGPGTRLTVL.

The genes are TRBV28 and TRBJ1-2; D unresolved. The CDR3 spans 13 residues. Per germline, CDR1 MDHEN and CDR2 SYDVKM. V lost 3 bases, J lost 8 bases, and 13 bases lay in between. The CDR3: CASSFWRQEGYTF. CDR3 DNA sequence: TGTGCCAGCAGTTTCTGGCGCCAGGAGGGCTACACCTTC.

The rearrangement links TRBV5-1 to TRBJ1-5; the match to TRBD1 covers 8 bases. The CDR3 has 15 amino acids. CDR1 is SGHRS, CDR2 YFSETQ, per germline. J was trimmed by 6 bases and V by 5 bases; bases with no gene match: 10. The CDR3 reads CASSQVPGGLQPQHF. The CDR3 DNA sequence: TGCGCCAGCAGTCAAGTTCCAGGGGGCCTTCAGCCCCAGCATTTT.

The chain links TRBV5-4 to TRBJ2-7, with 7 positions matching TRBD1. With V trimmed by 4 bases and J by 4 bases, 5 bases remained unmatched. CDR3 length equals 13 residues. Germline-derived CDR1 and CDR2 are SGHNT and YYREEE (reference sequence). CDR3: CASSEGQTYEQYF. Here the CDR3 DNA reads TGTGCCAGCAGCGAGGGACAGACTTACGAGCAGTACTTC.

V gene TRBV5-1 combines with J gene TRBJ1-2, with 10 bases aligning to TRBD1. Per the germline V gene, CDR1 is SGHRS and CDR2 is YFSETQ. The junction had 5 bases not matched to a gene; V was cut back by 6 bases and J by 6 bases. CDR3 length: 13 amino acids. In DNA form, the CDR3 reads TGCGCCAGCAACGGACAGGGGGACGATGGCTACACCTTC. It specifies CASNGQGDDGYTF.

V and J are TRBV18 and TRBJ1-5, with 7 bases fitting TRBD1. This CDR3 spans 13 amino acids. CDR1 and CDR2 (germline): KGHSH, LQKENI. With 4 bases clipped from V and 5 bases from J, the junction kept 2 bases outside the gene matches. CDR3 in amino acids: CASSRDRDQPQHF. CDR3 DNA sequence: TGTGCCAGCTCACGAGACAGGGATCAGCCCCAGCATTTT.

This clone was seen only a few times. The chain recombines TRBV6-1 with TRBJ2-1; 10 nucleotides match TRBD1. CDR3 length: 15 amino acids. With V trimmed by 6 bases and J by 1 base, 3 bases remained unmatched. The germline V gene has CDR1 MNHNS and CDR2 SASEGT. CDR3 nucleotides: TGTGCCAGCAGGCGACAGGGGGCTTCCTACAATGAGCAGTTCTTC. Its translation is CASRRQGASYNEQFF.

Many counts were recorded for this clone. The chain has TRBV6-1 and TRBJ2-3; no firm D call. Germline CDR1 MNHNS, CDR2 SASEGT. The V end lost 8 bases, the J end lost 4 bases, and 13 bases lay between the germline ends. CDR3 length: 13 amino acids. The CDR3 protein is CASDGRLADTQYF. The DNA of the CDR3 is TGTGCCAGCGATGGGCGTTTGGCAGATACGCAGTATTTT.

This chain links TRBV28 with TRBJ2-5; tentative D call: TRBD2 (6 bases). The J call is in doubt because the DNA end fits TRBJ2-7 better. The germline gives CDR1 MDHEN, CDR2 SYDVKM. This CDR3 has 12 residues. The CDR3 sequence: CASTRGAYEQYF. The CDR3 DNA reads as TGTGCCAGCACGCGGGGAGCCTACGAGCAGTACTTC.

This clone occurred many times. The chain has TRBV19 and TRBJ1-1; a weak D match, TRBD1 (5 bases). The CDR3 has 14 amino acids. Looked up from germline, CDR1 is LNHDA and CDR2 is SQIVND (reference sequence). V shed 0 bases and J shed 4 bases, with 9 bases lying between them. CDR3: CASSIDGGTTEAFF. The DNA for the CDR3 is TGTGCCAGTAGTATAGATGGGGGTACCACTGAAGCTTTCTTT.

V and J are TRBV5-1 and TRBJ2-7; D is unclear. The CDR3 has 13 residues. CDR1 SGHRS and CDR2 YFSETQ come from the germline V gene. V was shortened by 0 bases and J by 9 bases, with 13 bases between the two germline ends. CDR3 in amino acids: CASSLGTTTGQYF. CDR3 nucleotides: TGCGCCAGCAGCTTGGGGACCACTACGGGGCAGTACTTC.

This clone occurred a few times. The chain links TRBV5-6 to TRBJ2-7; TRBD1 matches at 9 bases. CDR3 length: 13 amino acids. The germline V gene encodes CDR1 SGHDT and CDR2 YYEEEE. V dropped 3 bases and J dropped 2; count of bases not matched to a gene: 0. CDR3 protein: CASSWDRAYEQYF. DNA for the CDR3: TGTGCCAGCAGCTGGGACAGGGCCTACGAGCAGTACTTC.

The V gene is TRBV19, the J gene TRBJ2-7; D not certain. The CDR3 has 10 residues. Per the germline V gene, CDR1 is LNHDA and CDR2 is SQIVND (reference sequence). The CDR3 bases are TGTGTCGAGTCCGGGCTGGAGCAGTACTTC. Translating gives CVESGLEQYF. The full variable domain, completed using reference TRBV19 and TRBJ2-7, is DGGITQSPKYLFRKEGQNVTLSCEQNLNHDAMYWYRQDPGQGLRLIYYSQIVNDFQKGDIAEGYSVSREKKESFPLTVTSAQKNPTAFYLCVESGLEQYFGPGTRLTVT.